This T cell receptor beta chain was sequenced in a study of PD-1 blockade in classical Hodgkin lymphoma. Study-wide results and caveats: TCR diversity in CD4+, not CD8+, cells rose significantly by C4D1. Healthy donors were reported to have higher baseline TCR diversity than newly diagnosed patients. Similar baseline diversity was found in complete responders and newly diagnosed patients.

From germline, CDR1 is SEHNR and CDR2 FQNEAQ (reference sequence). The CDR3 is 14 residues long. Trimming left V 0 bases short and J 7 bases short, with 9 bases between. TCRdb's table, derived via immunoSEQ multiplex PCR, lists solely in-frame clones and lacks some. The table records 2,900 or so clones, 72% of them present only once. Every one of the patients relapsed after autologous stem cell transplantation (brentuximab vedotin exposure was variable). From thawed PBMCs, CD8+ T cells were isolated by magnetic negative selection. Best responses fell into complete response, partial response or progressive disease. As for this clone: What it recognizes is unknown.

This chain links TRBV7-9 with TRBJ2-2, with D tentatively TRBD2 (6 bases). The input for sequencing was CD8+ T cells from blood, taken at baseline. The clonotype originates from a human donor with classical Hodgkin lymphoma. The CDR3 loop is CASSLALARGELFF. The CDR3 nucleotides read TGTGCCAGCAGCTTAGCACTAGCTCGCGGGGAGCTGTTTTTT.